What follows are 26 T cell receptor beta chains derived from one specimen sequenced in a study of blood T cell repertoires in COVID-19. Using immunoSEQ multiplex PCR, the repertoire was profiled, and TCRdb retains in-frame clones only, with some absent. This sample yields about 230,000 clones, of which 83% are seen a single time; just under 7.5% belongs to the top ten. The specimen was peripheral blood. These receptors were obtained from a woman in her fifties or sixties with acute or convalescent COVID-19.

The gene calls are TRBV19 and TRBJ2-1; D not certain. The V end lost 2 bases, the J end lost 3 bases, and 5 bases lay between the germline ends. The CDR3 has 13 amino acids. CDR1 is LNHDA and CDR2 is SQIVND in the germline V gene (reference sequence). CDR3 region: CASSITDYNEQFF. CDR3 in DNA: TGTGCCAGTAGTATAACAGACTACAATGAGCAGTTCTTC. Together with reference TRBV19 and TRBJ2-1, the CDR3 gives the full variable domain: DGGITQSPKYLFRKEGQNVTLSCEQNLNHDAMYWYRQDPGQGLRLIYYSQIVNDFQKGDIAEGYSVSREKKESFPLTVTSAQKNPTAFYLCASSITDYNEQFFGPGTRLTVL.

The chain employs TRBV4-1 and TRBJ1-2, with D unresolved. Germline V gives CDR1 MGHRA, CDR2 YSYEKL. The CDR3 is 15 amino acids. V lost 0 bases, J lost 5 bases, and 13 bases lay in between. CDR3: CASSQDTQAGYGYTF. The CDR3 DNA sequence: TGCGCCAGCAGCCAAGATACGCAGGCTGGGTATGGCTACACCTTC.

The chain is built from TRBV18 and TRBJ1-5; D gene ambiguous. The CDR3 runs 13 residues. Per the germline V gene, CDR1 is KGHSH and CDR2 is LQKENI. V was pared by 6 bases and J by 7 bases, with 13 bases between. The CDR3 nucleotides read TGTGCCAGCTCGGTCGGGGTCGACCAGCCCCAGCATTTT. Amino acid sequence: CASSVGVDQPQHF.

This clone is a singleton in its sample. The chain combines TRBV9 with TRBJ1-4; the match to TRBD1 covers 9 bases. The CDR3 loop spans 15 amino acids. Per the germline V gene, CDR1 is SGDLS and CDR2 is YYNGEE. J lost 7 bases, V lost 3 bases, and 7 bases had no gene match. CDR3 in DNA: TGTGCCAGCAGCGCCGACAGGGGGTTCGTTGAAAAACTGTTTTTT. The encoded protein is CASSADRGFVEKLFF. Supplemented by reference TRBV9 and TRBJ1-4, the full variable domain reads DSGVTQTPKHLITATGQRVTLRCSPRSGDLSVYWYQQSLDQGLQFLIQYYNGEERAKGNILERFSAQQFPDLHSELNLSSLELGDSALYFCASSADRGFVEKLFFGSGTQLSVL.

The CDR3 DNA reads TGTGCCAGCAGCCCTACCTACAATGAGCAGTTCTTC. Translating it yields CASSPTYNEQFF. This chain joins TRBV12-3 or TRBV12-4 and TRBJ2-1; no definite D call. CDR3 length: 12 amino acids. V was pared by 6 bases and J by 2 bases, with 5 bases between.

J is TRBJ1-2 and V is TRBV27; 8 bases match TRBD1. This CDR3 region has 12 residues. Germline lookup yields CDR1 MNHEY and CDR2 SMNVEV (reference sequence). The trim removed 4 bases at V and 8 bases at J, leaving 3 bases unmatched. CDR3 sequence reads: CASSSRGRGYTF. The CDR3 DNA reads TGTGCCAGCAGTTCCAGGGGGCGCGGCTACACCTTC.

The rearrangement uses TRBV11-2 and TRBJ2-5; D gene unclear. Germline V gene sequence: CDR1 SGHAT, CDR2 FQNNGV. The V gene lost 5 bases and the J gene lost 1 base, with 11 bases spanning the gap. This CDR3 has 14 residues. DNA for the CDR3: TGTGCCAGCAGCCCCCGTGTAGTCCAAGAGACCCAGTACTTC. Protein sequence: CASSPRVVQETQYF.

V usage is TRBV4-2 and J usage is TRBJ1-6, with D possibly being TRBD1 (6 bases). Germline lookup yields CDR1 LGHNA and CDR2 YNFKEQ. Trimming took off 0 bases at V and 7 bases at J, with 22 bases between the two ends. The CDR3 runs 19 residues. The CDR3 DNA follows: TGTGCCAGCAGCCAAGACCAAGTCCGGGACAAGGGAGGGAATTCACCCCTCCACTTT. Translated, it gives CASSQDQVRDKGGNSPLHF.

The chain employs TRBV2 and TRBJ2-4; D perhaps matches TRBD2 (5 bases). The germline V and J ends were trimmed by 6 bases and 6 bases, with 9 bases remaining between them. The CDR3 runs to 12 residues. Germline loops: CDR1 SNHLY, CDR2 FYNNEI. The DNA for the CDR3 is TGTGCCAGCAGAGGAGAGGGAAACATTCAGTACTTC. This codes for CASRGEGNIQYF.

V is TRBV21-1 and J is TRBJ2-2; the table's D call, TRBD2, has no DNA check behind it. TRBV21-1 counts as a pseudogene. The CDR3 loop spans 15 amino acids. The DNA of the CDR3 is TGTGCTAAAAACCCGACTAGCGGGTTCACCGGGGAGCTGTTTTTT. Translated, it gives CAKNPTSGFTGELFF.

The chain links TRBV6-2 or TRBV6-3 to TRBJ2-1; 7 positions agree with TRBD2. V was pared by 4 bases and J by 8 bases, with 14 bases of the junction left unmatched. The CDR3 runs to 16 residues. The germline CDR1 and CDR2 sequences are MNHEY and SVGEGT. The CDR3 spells CASSFDDSQRGDEQFF. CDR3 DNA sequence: TGTGCCAGCAGTTTCGACGACAGCCAACGGGGGGATGAGCAGTTCTTC.

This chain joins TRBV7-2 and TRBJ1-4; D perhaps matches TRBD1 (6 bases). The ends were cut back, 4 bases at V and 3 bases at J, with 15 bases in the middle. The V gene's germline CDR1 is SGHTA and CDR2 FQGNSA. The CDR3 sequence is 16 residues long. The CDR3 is CASSSRETGPNEKLFF. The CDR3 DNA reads TGTGCCAGCAGCTCGAGAGAGACAGGCCCTAATGAAAAACTGTTTTTT.

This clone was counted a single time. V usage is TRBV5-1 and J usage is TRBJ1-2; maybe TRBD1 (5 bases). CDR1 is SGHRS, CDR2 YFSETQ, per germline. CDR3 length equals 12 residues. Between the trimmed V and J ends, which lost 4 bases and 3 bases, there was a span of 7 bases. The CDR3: CASSEQDYGYTF. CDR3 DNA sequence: TGCGCCAGCAGCGAACAGGACTATGGCTACACCTTC.

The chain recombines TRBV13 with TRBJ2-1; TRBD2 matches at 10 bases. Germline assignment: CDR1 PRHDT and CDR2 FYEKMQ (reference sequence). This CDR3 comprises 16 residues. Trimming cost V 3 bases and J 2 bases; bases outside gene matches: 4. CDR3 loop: CASSFSTSGTYNEQFF. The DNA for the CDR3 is TGTGCCAGCAGCTTTTCCACTAGCGGGACCTACAATGAGCAGTTCTTC. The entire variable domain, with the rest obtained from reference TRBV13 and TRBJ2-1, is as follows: AAGVIQSPRHLIKEKRETATLKCYPIPRHDTVYWYQQGPGQDPQFLISFYEKMQSDKGSIPDRFSAQQFSDYHSELNMSSLELGDSALYFCASSFSTSGTYNEQFFGPGTRLTVL.

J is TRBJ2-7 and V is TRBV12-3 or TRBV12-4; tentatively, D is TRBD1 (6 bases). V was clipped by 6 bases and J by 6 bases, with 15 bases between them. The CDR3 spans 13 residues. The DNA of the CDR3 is TGTGCCAGCAGATCCGGGACATATGCCGAGCAGTACTTC. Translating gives CASRSGTYAEQYF.

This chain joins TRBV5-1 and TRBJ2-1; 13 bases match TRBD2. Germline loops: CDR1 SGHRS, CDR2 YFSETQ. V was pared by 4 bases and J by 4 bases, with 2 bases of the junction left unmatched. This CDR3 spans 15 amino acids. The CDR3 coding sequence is TGCGCCAGCAGCCCGGGACTAGCGGGGTACAATGAGCAGTTCTTC. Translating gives CASSPGLAGYNEQFF.

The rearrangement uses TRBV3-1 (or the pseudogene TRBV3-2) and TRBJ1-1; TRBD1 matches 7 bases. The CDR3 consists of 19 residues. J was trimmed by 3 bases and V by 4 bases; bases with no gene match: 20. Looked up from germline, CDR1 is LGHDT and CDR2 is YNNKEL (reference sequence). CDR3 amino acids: CASSPGELIRGRGDTEAFF. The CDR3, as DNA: TGTGCCAGCAGCCCGGGGGAATTGATTAGGGGGCGCGGGGACACTGAAGCTTTCTTT.

The CDR3 DNA is TGCGCCAGCAGCCAAGATTGGGGACAGGGCGTTTTAATGAACACTGAAGCTTTCTTT. Translation: CASSQDWGQGVLMNTEAFF. The chain uses TRBV4-1 and TRBJ1-1; 9 bases match TRBD1. The ends lost 0 bases at V and 0 bases at J; junction bases unmatched: 11. The CDR3 length is 19 residues. Germline-derived CDR1 and CDR2 are MGHRA and YSYEKL.

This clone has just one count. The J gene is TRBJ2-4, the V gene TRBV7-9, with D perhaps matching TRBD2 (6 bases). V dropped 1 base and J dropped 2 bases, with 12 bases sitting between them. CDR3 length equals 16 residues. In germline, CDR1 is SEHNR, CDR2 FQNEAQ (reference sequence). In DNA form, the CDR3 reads TGTGCCAGCAGCTTAGAGCGGGTAGGGTCCAAAAACATTCAGTACTTC. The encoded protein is CASSLERVGSKNIQYF.

The CDR3 bases are TGCGCCAGCAGCCACATCCCGGGACAGCCCTATGGCTACACCTTC. This translates into CASSHIPGQPYGYTF. The chain joins TRBV4-3 to TRBJ1-2; the match to TRBD1 covers 7 bases. The V and J ends lost 3 bases and 4 bases, in that order; junction bases with no gene match: 8. CDR3 length: 15 amino acids. The germline CDR1 and CDR2 sequences are LGHNA and YSLEER.

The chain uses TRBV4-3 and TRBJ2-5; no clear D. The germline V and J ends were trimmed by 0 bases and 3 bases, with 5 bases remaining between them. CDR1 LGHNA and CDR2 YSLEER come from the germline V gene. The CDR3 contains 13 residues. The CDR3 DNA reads TGCGCCAGCAGCCAAGAACGAGAAGAGACCCAGTACTTC. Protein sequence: CASSQEREETQYF.

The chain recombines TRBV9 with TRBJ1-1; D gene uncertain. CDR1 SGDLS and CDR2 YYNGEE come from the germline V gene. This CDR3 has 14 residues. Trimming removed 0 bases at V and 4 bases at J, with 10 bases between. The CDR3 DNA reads TGTGCCAGCAGCGTAGATGGTCTATCCACTGAAGCTTTCTTT. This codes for CASSVDGLSTEAFF. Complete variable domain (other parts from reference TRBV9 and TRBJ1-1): DSGVTQTPKHLITATGQRVTLRCSPRSGDLSVYWYQQSLDQGLQFLIQYYNGEERAKGNILERFSAQQFPDLHSELNLSSLELGDSALYFCASSVDGLSTEAFFGQGTRLTVV.

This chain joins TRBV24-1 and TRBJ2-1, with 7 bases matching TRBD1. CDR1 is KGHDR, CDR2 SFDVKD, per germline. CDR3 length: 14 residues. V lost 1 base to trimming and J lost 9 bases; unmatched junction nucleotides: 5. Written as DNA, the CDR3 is TGTGCCACCAGTGATTTAGACAGGGATAGTGAGCAGTTCTTC. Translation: CATSDLDRDSEQFF.

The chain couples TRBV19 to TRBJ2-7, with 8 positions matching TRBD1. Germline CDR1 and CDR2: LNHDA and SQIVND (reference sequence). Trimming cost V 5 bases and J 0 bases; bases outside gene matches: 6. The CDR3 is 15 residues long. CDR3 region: CASSVQGALSYEQYF. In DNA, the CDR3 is TGTGCCAGTAGTGTTCAGGGGGCCCTCTCCTACGAGCAGTACTTC.

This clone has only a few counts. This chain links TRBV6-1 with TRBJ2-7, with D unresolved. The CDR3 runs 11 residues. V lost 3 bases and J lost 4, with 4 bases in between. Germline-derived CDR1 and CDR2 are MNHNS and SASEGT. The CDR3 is CASSETYEQYF. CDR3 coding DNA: TGTGCCAGCAGTGAGACTTACGAGCAGTACTTC.

The CDR3 sequence is CASSPPMGTVGVEQYF. The CDR3 DNA is TGTGCCAGCTCACCACCGATGGGGACTGTGGGAGTAGAGCAGTACTTC. The chain links TRBV18 to TRBJ2-7; D perhaps matches TRBD2 (6 bases). The germline CDR1 and CDR2 sequences are KGHSH and LQKENI. The CDR3 covers 16 residues. V lost 0 bases and J lost 7, with 19 bases in between.